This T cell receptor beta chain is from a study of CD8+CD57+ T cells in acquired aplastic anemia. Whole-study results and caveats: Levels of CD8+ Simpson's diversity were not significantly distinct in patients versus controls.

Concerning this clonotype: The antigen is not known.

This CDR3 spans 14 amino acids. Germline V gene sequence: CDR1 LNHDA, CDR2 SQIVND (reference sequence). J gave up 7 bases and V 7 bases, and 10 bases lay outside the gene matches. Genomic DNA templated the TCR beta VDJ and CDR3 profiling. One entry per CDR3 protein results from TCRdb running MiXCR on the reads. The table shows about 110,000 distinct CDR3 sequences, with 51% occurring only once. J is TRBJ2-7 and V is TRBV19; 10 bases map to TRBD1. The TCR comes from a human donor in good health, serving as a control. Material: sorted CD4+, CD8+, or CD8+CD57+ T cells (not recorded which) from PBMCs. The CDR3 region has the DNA TGTGCCAGTAATGGACAGGGGGAAGTGAGTGAGCAGTACTTC. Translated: CASNGQGEVSEQYF.